A single sample gave rise to the 24 T cell receptor beta chains below, sequenced in a study of post-analysis software for immune sequencing data. Study-wide findings and caveats: Patients had higher frequencies than controls of five TRBV segments, including TRBV5-6, TRBV5-1 and TRBV20-1.

No antigen has been identified for these receptors. Sequencing libraries made from TCR beta cDNA carried unique molecular identifiers. Using its own MiXCR run on the PCR reads, TCRdb lists one record per CDR3 protein. In the table there are over 150,000 distinct CDR3 sequences, approximately 30% of which are singletons. The sequenced material came from blood. Source of these receptors: a girl under 18 with multiple sclerosis.

This clonotype was counted once. A much larger clone lies a single base off, so this may be a read error. The chain uses TRBV12-3 or TRBV12-4 and TRBJ2-7; tentatively, D is TRBD2 (5 bases). CDR3 size: 15 residues. The CDR3 nucleotides are TGTGCCGGCAGTTTAATGAGGGCCCCCCCCTACGAGCAGTACTTC. The encoded protein is CAGSLMRAPPYEQYF.

As to this clonotype: This may be a read error: a much more frequent sequence differs by one nucleotide. The rearrangement links TRBV7-3 to TRBJ2-1; either TRBD1 or TRBD2 may supply D (5 bases each). This CDR3 has 16 residues. Looked up from germline, CDR1 is SGHTA and CDR2 is FQGTGA. V was cut by 1 base and J by 13 bases, with 23 bases left in between. CDR3 sequence (DNA): TGTGCCAGCAGCTTAAGTTCGGGCAGGGACCGAGAGACCCAGTTCTTC. This gives the protein CASSLSSGRDRETQFF.

The sample holds many counts of this clonotype. V gene TRBV29-1 combines with J gene TRBJ2-7, with 9 bases matching TRBD1. Germline loops: CDR1 SQVTM, CDR2 ANQGSEA. J gave up 7 bases and V 4 bases, and 14 bases lay outside the gene matches. The CDR3 is made up of 15 amino acids. The CDR3 is CSVVGTGRQRPEQYF. Written as DNA, the CDR3 is TGCAGCGTTGTCGGGACAGGGAGGCAGCGGCCAGAGCAGTACTTC.

Remarks on this clonotype: This may come from a read error, since a much larger clone is one base off. This chain connects TRBV7-9 to TRBJ2-7, with a possible D match to TRBD2 (6 bases). The CDR3 consists of 15 residues. Germline CDR1 and CDR2: SEHNR and FQNEAQ (reference sequence). The V end lost 3 bases, the J end lost 7 bases, and 19 bases lay between the germline ends. CDR3 in amino acids: CASSFGGTLYNEQYF. In DNA form, the CDR3 reads TGTGCCAGCAGCTTCGGCGGGACTCTATACAATGAGCAGTACTTC. Using reference TRBV7-9 and TRBJ2-7 for the parts outside the CDR3, the full variable domain is DTGVSQNPRHKITKRGQNVTFRCDPISEHNRLYWYRQTLGQGPEFLTYFQNEAQLEKSRLLSDRFSAERPKGSFSTLEIQRTEQGDSAMYLCASSFGGTLYNEQYFGPGTRLTVT.

This clonotype was picked up a small number of times. The chain couples TRBV18 to TRBJ2-2; 11 bases match TRBD1. The CDR3 contains 16 residues. The germline V gene has CDR1 KGHSH and CDR2 LQKENI. The V gene end was trimmed by 7 bases and the J gene end by 7 bases; junction bases not matched to a gene: 11. The CDR3 protein is CASYPAGQGARGELFF. For the CDR3, the DNA is TGTGCCAGCTATCCGGCAGGACAGGGGGCTCGCGGGGAGCTGTTTTTT.

CDR3 protein: CASRTGTSGGTDETQYF. The CDR3 DNA reads as TGTGCCAGCAGAACCGGGACTAGCGGGGGGACCGATGAGACCCAGTACTTC. The genes are TRBV7-9 and TRBJ2-4; 15 bases align to TRBD2. The DNA end is a closer match to TRBJ2-5, so the J assignment may be wrong. The CDR3 spans 17 residues. Germline V gene lookup returns CDR1 SEHNR and CDR2 FQNEAQ (reference sequence).

Turning to this clonotype: A much larger clone differs from this one at a single base, so this may be a read error. The rearrangement links TRBV20-1 to TRBJ1-2, with unresolved D. The CDR3 loop spans 8 amino acids. Germline lookup yields CDR1 DFQATT and CDR2 SNEGSKA (reference sequence). CDR3 residues: CSHGGYTF. In nucleotides, the CDR3 is TGCTCCCACGGCGGCTACACCTTC.

The chain carries TRBV5-1 and TRBJ2-7; 11 bases map to TRBD2. V shed 5 bases, J shed 4 bases, and the junction held 8 bases outside the gene matches. The germline CDR1 and CDR2 sequences are SGHRS and YFSETQ. This CDR3 comprises 15 residues. The DNA for the CDR3 is TGCGCCAGCAGTGTAACTAGCGGGAGTTTTTACGAGCAGTACTTC. Amino acid sequence: CASSVTSGSFYEQYF.

This clonotype has a count of ten or more. The rearrangement uses TRBV27 and TRBJ2-7; the D is unclear. Trimming pared 4 bases from V and 0 bases from J, leaving 7 bases between. Germline CDR1 reads MNHEY; CDR2 reads SMNVEV (reference sequence). The CDR3 loop spans 13 amino acids. CDR3 coding DNA: TGTGCCAGCAGTTATCAGGACTCCTACGAGCAGTACTTC. It specifies CASSYQDSYEQYF.

On this clonotype: A much larger clonotype is one base distant, so this may be a read error. The chain joins TRBV5-1 to TRBJ1-2; 8 bases line up with TRBD1. V shed 2 bases, J shed 2 bases, and the junction held 5 bases outside the gene matches. Germline V gene data show CDR1 as SGHRS and CDR2 as YFSETQ. This CDR3 region has 15 residues. The CDR3 DNA sequence: TGCGCCAGCAGCTTATCACAGGGGGAGAACTATGGCTACACCTTC. It specifies CASSLSQGENYGYTF.

The sample holds a few counts of this clonotype. The chain carries TRBV4-1 and TRBJ2-7, with TRBD2 as a possible D gene (5 bases). The CDR3 loop spans 16 amino acids. The ends were cut back, 0 bases at V and 0 bases at J, with 12 bases in the middle. Per the germline V gene, CDR1 is MGHRA and CDR2 is YSYEKL. The CDR3 loop is CASSQDASGSSYEQYF. CDR3 DNA sequence: TGCGCCAGCAGCCAAGATGCCAGCGGAAGCTCCTACGAGCAGTACTTC.

In its sample, this clonotype was seen a few times. V and J are TRBV12-3 or TRBV12-4 and TRBJ2-7; 12 positions agree with TRBD2. The CDR3 spans 19 residues. Losses at the gene ends were 5 bases for V and 7 bases for J; bases not matched to a gene: 21. CDR3 residues: CASSLRIVLAGGPHNEQYF. The DNA for the CDR3 is TGTGCCAGCAGTCTCCGGATAGTTCTAGCGGGAGGGCCACATAATGAGCAGTACTTC.

Comment on this clonotype: A much larger clone lies a single base off, so this may be a read error. The chain recombines TRBV3-1 with TRBJ2-7; D is perhaps TRBD1 (6 bases). The length of the CDR3 is 13 residues. CDR1 is LGHDT and CDR2 is YNNKEL in the germline V gene (reference sequence). V lost 8 bases, J lost 3 bases, and 14 bases lay in between. The CDR3 DNA reads as TGTGCCAGCGGCCCCGGGACAAACTACGAGCAGTACTTC. This encodes CASGPGTNYEQYF.

The CDR3 sequence: CASSYSIWAGGTEAFF. The CDR3, as DNA: TGTGCCAGCAGTTACTCGATATGGGCAGGGGGGACTGAAGCTTTCTTT. This chain joins TRBV6-5 and TRBJ1-1; 7 positions match TRBD1. The ends lost 0 bases at V and 5 bases at J; junction bases unmatched: 9. The CDR3 loop spans 16 amino acids. Germline CDR1 is MNHEY and CDR2 is SVGAGI.

The V and J genes are TRBV20-1 and TRBJ2-3; TRBD1 agrees at 8 bases. The CDR3 length is 14 residues. In germline, CDR1 is DFQATT, CDR2 SNEGSKA (reference sequence). V gave up 1 base and J gave up 5 bases; unmatched junction bases: 5. The CDR3 nucleotides are TGCAGTGCTAGAGGCAGGGGGCGCGGAGATACGCAGTATTTT. Translating gives CSARGRGRGDTQYF.

This clonotype has more than one count but fewer than ten. The junction departs from the called germline gene at one end, perhaps through a read error. The chain employs TRBV7-7 and TRBJ2-5, with a tentative D call TRBD2 (6 bases). Germline V gene lookup returns CDR1 SSHAT and CDR2 FNYEAQ (reference sequence). There are 14 residues in the CDR3. DNA for the CDR3: TGTGCTAGCAGCTTATTGGGGGGACAAGAGACCCAGTACTTC. It is translated as CASSLLGGQETQYF.

This clonotype was counted only a few times. The CDR3 DNA reads TGTGCCAGCAGTTACCGGGGAACTAATGAAAAACTGTTTTTT. Its translation is CASSYRGTNEKLFF. The gene calls are TRBV6-5 and TRBJ1-4; D remains unclear. The CDR3 is 14 residues long. Trimming pared 2 bases from V and 1 base from J, leaving 5 bases between. The V gene's germline CDR1 is MNHEY and CDR2 SVGAGI.

The sample holds many counts of this clonotype. The J gene is TRBJ2-3, the V gene TRBV5-1; D is perhaps TRBD2 (6 bases). From germline, CDR1 is SGHRS and CDR2 YFSETQ. V gave up 6 bases and J gave up 5 bases, with 16 bases separating them. This CDR3 has 14 residues. The CDR3 DNA reads TGCGCCAGCACGATCGGGAGTACAGGAGATACGCAGTATTTT. Translated, it gives CASTIGSTGDTQYF.

This clonotype ranks as medium-sized. V usage is TRBV5-1 and J usage is TRBJ2-1; possible D gene TRBD2, 6 bases. Germline CDR1 SGHRS, CDR2 YFSETQ. CDR3 length: 14 amino acids. Trimming pared 6 bases from V and 3 bases from J, leaving 13 bases between. CDR3 residues: CASMGGVNYNEQFF. As DNA, the CDR3 is TGCGCCAGCATGGGCGGGGTAAACTACAATGAGCAGTTCTTC.

This chain joins TRBV13 and TRBJ2-1; 7 bases map to TRBD2. The germline V gene encodes CDR1 PRHDT and CDR2 FYEKMQ (reference sequence). The length of the CDR3 is 13 residues. The V gene end was trimmed by 0 bases and the J gene end by 14 bases; junction bases not matched to a gene: 7. This chain's CDR3 is CASSLGAGRTKFF. DNA for the CDR3: TGTGCCAGCAGCTTAGGGGCCGGGAGGACGAAGTTCTTC. Drawing the rest from reference TRBV13 and TRBJ2-1, the complete variable domain is AAGVIQSPRHLIKEKRETATLKCYPIPRHDTVYWYQQGPGQDPQFLISFYEKMQSDKGSIPDRFSAQQFSDYHSELNMSSLELGDSALYFCASSLGAGRTKFFGPGTRLTVL.

The sample holds many counts of this clonotype. The chain employs TRBV5-1 and TRBJ2-7; D possibly corresponds to TRBD1 (6 bases). The CDR3 runs 14 residues. Germline loops: CDR1 SGHRS, CDR2 YFSETQ. The ends were cut back, 3 bases at V and 7 bases at J, with 17 bases in the middle. The CDR3 loop reads CASSSGQLTREQYF. CDR3 coding DNA: TGCGCCAGCAGCTCGGGACAACTTACGAGAGAGCAGTACTTC.

The genes are TRBV12-3 or TRBV12-4 and TRBJ2-7; D is uncertain. Deletions cut 4 bases from V and 4 bases from J, with 11 bases between. This CDR3 spans 13 amino acids. As DNA, the CDR3 is TGTGCCAGCAGTTCACGCCGGGTTTACGAGCAGTACTTC. Amino acid sequence: CASSSRRVYEQYF.

Points on this clonotype: This may be a read error, as it is one base from a much larger clone. The rearrangement uses TRBV5-1 and TRBJ2-7, with a tentative D call TRBD1 (5 bases). The CDR3 sequence is 16 residues long. Germline CDR1 SGHRS, CDR2 YFSETQ. The CDR3, as DNA: TGCGCCAGCAGCTGGGGCGGCGGTCAGACCCACTACAAGCAGTACTTC. The encoded protein is CASSWGGGQTHYKQYF.

This clonotype was observed many times. The V call is TRBV24-1, the J call TRBJ1-5; D remains ambiguous. Germline-derived CDR1 and CDR2 are KGHDR and SFDVKD. CDR3 size: 13 residues. Trimming stripped 2 bases from V and 6 bases from J, with 7 bases between. Here the CDR3 reads CATSDSWAQPQHF. CDR3 nucleotides: TGTGCCACCAGTGATTCCTGGGCTCAGCCCCAGCATTTT.